This is a list of T cell receptor beta chains from one sample in a study of cytomegalovirus exposure and HLA in healthy donors. Sequencing was performed with immunoSEQ multiplex PCR; in TCRdb, only in-frame clones are kept and a portion is missing. The profile covers 120,000 or so clones, with 75% to 85% appearing a single time and 1.5% to 2% taken by the ten largest. The source material was PBMCs. All receptors come from a man younger than 35 in good health and CMV-seronegative. CDR3s include the opening cysteine and the closing phenylalanine or tryptophan. The D gene is left open where the match is weak. Part of the rows lack a size; the others show once, few, many or a class for expanded clones.

TRBV27	.	TRBJ2-2	.	TGTGCCAGCAGTTTATCCAGGGTGAACACCGGGGAGCTGTTTTTT	CASSLSRVNTGELFF
TRBV6-5	TRBD1	TRBJ2-7	.	TGTGCCAGCAGAAGAGTTGGGGACAGACCCTACGAGCAGTACTTC	CASRRVGDRPYEQYF
TRBV27	TRBD1	TRBJ1-2	.	TGTGCCGTCGGGCAGGGGGAGGGCTACACCTTC	CAVGQGEGYTF
TRBV7-3	TRBD2	TRBJ2-7	.	TGTGCCAGCAGCTTAACTGCCCCGGGGAGGGGATTCGAGCAGTACTTC	CASSLTAPGRGFEQYF
TRBV11-2	.	TRBJ2-1	.	TGTGCCAGCAGCCACCTGAGGGTAAACAATGAGCAGTTCTTC	CASSHLRVNNEQFF
TRBV7-9	TRBD1	TRBJ1-1	few	TGTGCCAGCAGCCTGGGACAGGCGAACACTGAAGCTTTCTTT	CASSLGQANTEAFF
TRBV6-5	TRBD2	TRBJ2-2	.	TGTGCCAGTTCACTAGCGAGGAACACCGGGGAGCTGTTTTTT	CASSLARNTGELFF
TRBV2	.	TRBJ1-5	.	TGTGCCAGCAGGGAAGACAGACCCAGCAATCAGCCCCAGCATTTT	CASREDRPSNQPQHF
TRBV4-1	.	TRBJ2-3	.	TGCGCCAGCAGCCAACCTATCAGGGATCATACGCAGTATTTT	CASSQPIRDHTQYF
TRBV30	TRBD1	TRBJ1-1	.	TGTGCCTGGAGTGTACAGGGGGGGTGGGACACTGAAGCTTTCTTT	CAWSVQGGWDTEAFF
TRBV4-2	TRBD2	TRBJ2-7	few	TGTGCCAGCAGCCCGGGGACTAGCGGGACCTACGAGCAGTACTTC	CASSPGTSGTYEQYF
TRBV27	.	TRBJ2-5	.	TGTGCCAGCAGTTTAAGCGGAGACCCCCAAGAGACCCAGTACTTC	CASSLSGDPQETQYF
TRBV28	.	TRBJ1-6	.	TGTGCCAGCAGTGGTGTGTCGGGGGGGAATTCACCCCTCCACTTT	CASSGVSGGNSPLHF
TRBV7-8	.	TRBJ1-3	few	TGTGCCAGCAGCTTAAGTTCCGGCTCTGGAAACACCATATATTTT	CASSLSSGSGNTIYF
TRBV6-6	.	TRBJ1-1	many	TGTGCCAGCAGTTATGACAGGAGTCGAGAGGCTTTCTTT	CASSYDRSREAFF
TRBV19	TRBD2	TRBJ2-1	.	TGTGCCAGTACCACGGGACTAGCGGAGCAGTTCTTC	CASTTGLAEQFF
TRBV10-2	.	TRBJ1-6	.	TGCGCCACCCTCACCGGGGAAATCAATTCACCCCTCCACTTT	CATLTGEINSPLHF
TRBV6-5	.	TRBJ1-5	.	TGTGCCAGCAGTTACTCTTCAGGTGATCAGCCCCAGCATTTT	CASSYSSGDQPQHF
TRBV18	.	TRBJ2-6	.	TGTGCCAGCTCATTAAACAGGGCTGGGGCCAACGTCCTGACTTTC	CASSLNRAGANVLTF
TRBV6-5	.	TRBJ1-1	.	TGTGCCAGCAGTTACTCACAGGGATTCGCCACTGAAGCTTTCTTT	CASSYSQGFATEAFF
TRBV4-3	.	TRBJ2-3	.	TGCGCCAGCAGCCACCTATACCCTAGCACAGATACGCAGTATTTT	CASSHLYPSTDTQYF
TRBV7-9	.	TRBJ2-5	.	TGTGCCAGCAGCCGTCCTTTTAGCGGTACCCAAGAGACCCAGTACTTC	CASSRPFSGTQETQYF
TRBV11-2	TRBD1	TRBJ1-5	.	TGTGCCAGCAGCCCGGGGACAGGGGACAATCAGCCCCAGCATTTT	CASSPGTGDNQPQHF
TRBV10-2	TRBD1	TRBJ2-7	.	TGCGCCAGCAGCCCAAGGACAGGGGGCGAGCAGTACTTC	CASSPRTGGEQYF
TRBV7-3	.	TRBJ1-2	.	TGTGCCAGCAGCAAAGGGAGTGCAGGGGTCGGGGATGGCTACACCTTC	CASSKGSAGVGDGYTF
TRBV4-3	.	TRBJ2-7	few	TGCGCCAGCAGCCTCGGGACAAATTCGGGCTACGAGCAGTACTTC	CASSLGTNSGYEQYF
TRBV6-5	.	TRBJ1-5	.	TGTGCCAGCAGTATACCAGGGAACCAGCCCCAGCATTTT	CASSIPGNQPQHF